This T cell receptor beta chain derives from a study of monozygotic twins with inflammatory bowel disease. TCRdb re-called the 5' RACE reads and catalogs CDR3 proteins one per entry, DNA excluded. Its listing shows some 150,000 distinct CDR3 sequences. Study results and caveats: IBD patients share fewer clonotypes with other people than healthy twins do, especially with disease activity. Patients received differing immunosuppressive treatments, which may have added variability to their repertoires. For repertoire similarity, concordant twins did not differ from discordant twins, possibly because power was limited.

CDR3 length equals 15 residues. The germline V gene encodes CDR1 SGHRS and CDR2 YFSETQ. For this clonotype: Antigen specificity is unknown.

This chain links TRBV5-1 with TRBJ2-2; TCRdb indicates TRBD1, and absent DNA this call remains unverified. This TCR came from a human donor with ulcerative colitis or Crohn's disease, or a healthy co-twin of an affected twin (not recorded which). The sequencing input was blood. CDR3 sequence reads: CASSFDRGNTGELFF.